A selection of T cell receptor beta chains follows, all from one sample in a study of T-cell reconstitution after alpha-beta-depleted transplantation in children. Each CDR3 protein is one row after TCRdb ran MiXCR on the PCR reads. The profile shows roughly 200,000 distinct CDR3 sequences, roughly a tenth of them singletons. The specimen was PBMCs, collected before TCRalphabeta/CD19-depleted stem cell transplant. These receptors all stem from a child younger than two with acute myeloid leukemia, due to receive a stem cell transplant. Each CDR3 is given with its conserved first and last residue. The D gene is left open where the match is weak. Some rows have no size entry. The others give once, few or many, or a class for an expanded clone.

NA	TRBV11-1	many	TRBJ2-7	CASSLAPIGYEQYF	TGTGCCAGCAGCTTAGCCCCAATCGGCTACGAGCAGTACTTC
NA	TRBV7-2	many	TRBJ2-1	CASSLVPGVGNEQFF	TGTGCCAGCAGCTTAGTACCGGGAGTCGGTAATGAGCAGTTCTTC
TRBD1	TRBV5-8	many	TRBJ2-7	CASHPRGHDYEQYF	TGTGCCAGCCATCCGAGGGGGCATGACTACGAGCAGTACTTC
TRBD2	TRBV25-1	many	TRBJ2-7	CASSEPGRAAAEQYF	TGTGCCAGCAGTGAACCCGGGAGGGCCGCTGCCGAGCAGTACTTC
TRBD2	TRBV12-3/TRBV12-4	many	TRBJ2-7	CASSTPGLATYEQYF	TGTGCCAGCAGTACTCCGGGACTAGCGACCTACGAGCAGTACTTC
NA	TRBV30	NA	TRBJ1-2	CAWSLHIAGYGYTF	TGTGCCTGGAGTCTCCATATCGCCGGATATGGCTACACCTTC
NA	TRBV5-1	many	TRBJ2-5	CASSTGRETQYF	TGCGCCAGCAGTACAGGGAGGGAAACCCAGTACTTC
NA	TRBV30	few	TRBJ2-3	CAWTRVFGTDTQYF	TGTGCCTGGACGAGGGTGTTTGGCACAGATACGCAGTATTTT
TRBD2	TRBV28	many	TRBJ2-7	CASSLLAGVTYEQYF	TGTGCCAGCAGTTTACTGGCGGGGGTTACCTACGAGCAGTACTTC
TRBD1	TRBV6-1	NA	TRBJ1-5	CASSLRTGSNQPQHF	TGTGCCAGCAGTCTCAGGACAGGTTCTAATCAGCCCCAGCATTTT
TRBD2	TRBV29-1	many	TRBJ2-3	CSPRLAERGDTQYF	TGCAGCCCCAGACTAGCTGAGCGGGGAGATACGCAGTATTTT
NA	TRBV7-2	many	TRBJ1-1	CASSFGVRTENTEAFF	TGTGCCAGCAGCTTTGGCGTCCGGACAGAGAACACTGAAGCTTTCTTT
TRBD2	TRBV4-2	many	TRBJ2-1	CASSPMTSGRGNEQFF	TGTGCCAGCAGCCCCATGACTAGCGGGAGGGGCAATGAGCAGTTCTTC
NA	TRBV6-1	many	TRBJ1-4	CASSEAGKNEKLFF	TGTGCCAGCAGTGAGGCAGGGAAGAATGAAAAACTGTTTTTT
NA	TRBV12-3/TRBV12-4	many	TRBJ2-3	CASSIRDHTDTQYF	TGTGCCAGCAGTATCCGGGACCACACAGATACGCAGTATTTT
TRBD1	TRBV23-1	many	TRBJ2-5	CASTWTGQETQYF	TGCGCCAGCACTTGGACAGGTCAAGAGACCCAGTACTTC
TRBD2	TRBV7-3	many	TRBJ2-5	CASSWTSGRAETQYF	TGTGCCAGCAGCTGGACTAGCGGGAGGGCAGAGACCCAGTACTTC
NA	TRBV6-2/TRBV6-3	many	TRBJ2-2	CASSYLPHTGELFF	TGTGCCAGCAGTTACTTACCGCACACCGGGGAGCTGTTTTTT
TRBD2	TRBV5-6	many	TRBJ2-7	CASSLAYPPSGGAGGYEQYF	TGTGCCAGCAGCTTGGCGTACCCGCCGAGCGGGGGGGCCGGAGGCTACGAGCAGTACTTC
TRBD2	TRBV12-3/TRBV12-4	many	TRBJ2-7	CASSSPQAGRYEQYF	TGTGCCAGCAGTTCCCCCCAAGCGGGACGATACGAGCAGTACTTC
NA	TRBV28	many	TRBJ2-7	CASSLEGTLYEQYF	TGTGCCAGCAGTTTAGAGGGGACACTGTACGAGCAGTACTTC
NA	TRBV20-1	many	TRBJ2-2	CSADPVVGTGELFF	TGCAGTGCCGACCCAGTCGTGGGCACCGGGGAGCTGTTTTTT
TRBD1	TRBV6-6	many	TRBJ2-2	CASSRPGTGTGELFF	TGTGCCAGCAGCCGTCCCGGGACAGGGACCGGGGAGCTGTTTTTT
NA	TRBV9	many	TRBJ2-1	CASNPRGETYNEQFF	TGTGCCAGCAACCCGAGGGGGGAAACCTACAATGAGCAGTTCTTC
NA	TRBV6-6	many	TRBJ1-1	CASSPHRAEAFF	TGTGCCAGCAGTCCGCACCGGGCTGAAGCTTTCTTT
TRBD1	TRBV29-1	NA	TRBJ2-7	CSVWDRAGDLEQYF	TGCAGCGTTTGGGACAGGGCGGGGGATCTGGAGCAGTACTTC
NA	TRBV28	many	TRBJ2-2	CASSFMGAGELFF	TGTGCCAGCAGTTTCATGGGGGCCGGGGAGCTGTTTTTT
NA	TRBV7-2	many	TRBJ2-3	CASSLFMADTQYF	TGTGCCAGCAGCCTGTTTATGGCAGATACGCAGTATTTT
NA	TRBV24-1	many	TRBJ2-5	CATSDLQTQYF	TGTGCCACCAGTGATTTACAGACCCAGTACTTC
NA	TRBV6-5	many	TRBJ1-5	CASSLQRNQPQHF	TGTGCCAGCAGCTTACAGCGTAATCAGCCCCAGCATTTT
TRBD2	TRBV7-2	many	TRBJ2-5	CASSSGLAGGWQETQYF	TGTGCCAGCAGCTCTGGACTAGCGGGAGGTTGGCAAGAGACCCAGTACTTC
NA	TRBV20-1	many	TRBJ2-3	CSAVRAIGDTDTQYF	TGCAGTGCTGTAAGGGCTATAGGCGACACAGATACGCAGTATTTT
NA	TRBV6-5	many	TRBJ1-5	CASSYSGGGQPQHF	TGTGCCAGCAGTTACTCGGGAGGGGGACAGCCCCAGCATTTT
NA	TRBV20-1	many	TRBJ1-5	CSARRRGDQPQHF	TGCAGTGCTCGGAGGAGGGGGGATCAGCCCCAGCATTTT
TRBD1	TRBV7-9	many	TRBJ1-6	CASGPTGTGNSPLHF	TGTGCCAGCGGACCGACGGGGACAGGGAATTCACCCCTCCACTTT
TRBD2	TRBV7-2	many	TRBJ2-5	CASSFGPSGRGETQYF	TGTGCCAGCAGCTTCGGCCCTAGCGGGAGGGGGGAGACCCAGTACTTC
TRBD1	TRBV6-1	NA	TRBJ1-5	CATKIDRASRQPQHF	TGTGCCACCAAGATAGACAGGGCTTCTCGGCAGCCCCAGCATTTT
NA	TRBV12-3/TRBV12-4	many	TRBJ1-2	CATSLDVLFGYTF	TGTGCCACCAGCCTCGACGTCCTTTTTGGCTACACCTTC
TRBD2	TRBV28	many	TRBJ2-7	CASRLAANDYEQYF	TGTGCCAGCAGGCTAGCGGCCAACGACTACGAGCAGTACTTC
NA	TRBV28	many	TRBJ1-2	CASSFYGTKNYGYTF	TGTGCCAGCAGTTTTTACGGGACCAAGAACTATGGCTACACCTTC
TRBD1	TRBV29-1	many	TRBJ1-2	CSVETWQGGGYTF	TGCAGCGTGGAGACCTGGCAGGGGGGTGGCTACACCTTC
TRBD1	TRBV5-6	many	TRBJ2-5	CASSHWDRVETQYF	TGTGCCAGCAGCCATTGGGACAGGGTAGAGACCCAGTACTTC
NA	TRBV5-5	many	TRBJ2-1	CASSLGPNLYNEQFF	TGTGCCAGCAGCTTGGGACCGAACCTCTACAATGAGCAGTTCTTC
NA	TRBV29-1	many	TRBJ2-1	CSVGHQGTGGEQFF	TGCAGCGTTGGCCACCAGGGGACGGGGGGTGAGCAGTTCTTC
NA	TRBV27	many	TRBJ1-1	CASSLLAGLNTEAFF	TGTGCCAGCAGCCTGCTGGCGGGCCTGAACACTGAAGCTTTCTTT